This paragraph reports one TCR beta chain. Its antigen is not known. TCRdb's copy holds only in-frame clones and misses some; the assay was immunoSEQ multiplex PCR. Among 25,000 to 35,000 clones listed, about 87% were seen once. The sample belongs to a study of T cells in narcolepsy. Study in general: Healthy controls were enrolled alongside patients with narcolepsy type 1 or type 2.

Deletions cut 4 bases from V and 5 bases from J, with 18 bases between. This CDR3 contains 15 residues. Germline assignment: CDR1 MNHEY and CDR2 SVGAGI. Findings of the study overall: Blood of same and different patients, but not healthy controls, reportedly held recurring autoreactive clonotypes. Comparing one patient's CSF and blood CD4+ clonotypes highlighted HCRT- and TRIB2-specific autoreactive clonotypes.

J is TRBJ2-7 and V is TRBV6-5; D possibly corresponds to TRBD2 (6 bases). The source of this sequence is a human donor in good health. The sequencing input was memory (CD45RA-) CD4+ T cells from blood. The CDR3 DNA reads TGTGCCAGCAGTTCACCTGGAGCCCCGGGGGACGAGCAGTACTTC. This gives the protein CASSSPGAPGDEQYF.